This T cell receptor beta chain is drawn from a study of CD8+CD57+ T cells in acquired aplastic anemia. In the study overall: Sorted cells (CD4+ and CD8+) yielded DNA amounts that averaged roughly 3 ug.

Sequenced patients had shown CD8+CD57+ cell expansion by flow cytometry. Patients had received no therapy at the time of blood sampling. The CDR3 consists of 16 residues. Trimming pared 0 bases from V and 2 bases from J, leaving 13 bases between. Germline V gene sequence: CDR1 LGHDT, CDR2 YNNKEL (reference sequence). In the case of this clonotype: Its target is unknown.

It was genomic DNA that served as the template for profiling TCR beta VDJ and CDR3. TCRdb called the reads again in MiXCR, with one record for every CDR3 protein. The table includes 160,000 or so distinct CDR3 sequences, 40% to 60% detected once. Study-level results: Around 29 shared CD8+ CDR3s appeared highly expressed within patients' immunodominant clones. Researchers reported that CD8+ Simpson's diversity was not significantly different in patients versus controls.

Sequencing was done on a sample of sorted CD4+, CD8+, or CD8+CD57+ T cells (not recorded which) from PBMCs. The origin of this receptor is a human donor with aplastic anemia. The chain recombines TRBV3-1 with TRBJ1-2; no definite D call. The CDR3 is CASSQDPAGVNYGYTF. CDR3 bases: TGTGCCAGCAGCCAAGATCCCGCAGGAGTCAACTATGGCTACACCTTC.